A single sample is the source of the 10 T cell receptor beta chains below, sequenced in a study of OX40 agonist ivuxolimab in advanced cancers. Libraries were constructed by the immunoSEQ multiplex PCR assay. TCRdb's version of the immuneACCESS table is confined to in-frame rearrangements and falls short of the full clone set. An unresolved V gene accounts for under half of the shortfall where checked; the remainder is of unknown origin. This sample has about 28,000 clones in its table, and almost 80% of those were observed once. Around 10% of the sample comes from the top ten. Sample: CD4+ or CD8+ T cells sorted from blood, taken in a trial of the OX40 agonist ivuxolimab. The receptors derive from an adult with an advanced solid tumor such as melanoma, head and neck, liver or kidney cancer.

For this clone: Other DNA sequences in this sample translate to the same CDR3. V is TRBV9 and J is TRBJ1-5; TRBD1 is a possible D gene (6 bases). V lost 0 bases and J lost 4, with 8 bases in between. Germline V gene data show CDR1 as SGDLS and CDR2 as YYNGEE. CDR3 length: 14 amino acids. The CDR3 reads CASSVEGGNQPQHF. CDR3 nucleotide sequence: TGTGCCAGCAGCGTAGAGGGGGGAAATCAGCCCCAGCATTTT. The full variable domain, with the rest looked up from reference TRBV9 and TRBJ1-5, is DSGVTQTPKHLITATGQRVTLRCSPRSGDLSVYWYQQSLDQGLQFLIQYYNGEERAKGNILERFSAQQFPDLHSELNLSSLELGDSALYFCASSVEGGNQPQHFGDGTRLSIL.

The chain recombines TRBV7-2 with TRBJ1-2; D gene ambiguous. Per the germline V gene, CDR1 is SGHTA and CDR2 is FQGNSA. V lost 2 bases and J 4 bases, leaving 14 bases between the germline ends. The CDR3 runs 15 residues. The CDR3 coding sequence is TGTGCCAGCAGCTTACCCCCCGACGGTACCTATGGCTACACCTTC. The encoded protein is CASSLPPDGTYGYTF.

The rearrangement uses TRBV9 and TRBJ1-1; D unclear. CDR3 size: 13 residues. Germline V gives CDR1 SGDLS, CDR2 YYNGEE. Trimming pared 0 bases from V and 4 bases from J, leaving 7 bases between. CDR3 sequence reads: CASSVGSSTEAFF. Here the CDR3 DNA reads TGTGCCAGCAGCGTAGGCAGCTCCACTGAAGCTTTCTTT.

The chain has TRBV15 and TRBJ2-7, with D tentatively TRBD1 (5 bases). Per germline, CDR1 LNHNV and CDR2 YYDKDF (reference sequence). CDR3 length: 13 amino acids. V was trimmed by 4 bases and J by 3 bases, leaving 10 bases between them. CDR3 in DNA: TGTGCCACCAGCACGACAGCCTACTACGAGCAGTACTTC. Protein product: CATSTTAYYEQYF. Complete variable domain (other parts from reference TRBV15 and TRBJ2-7): DAMVIQNPRYQVTQFGKPVTLSCSQTLNHNVMYWYQQKSSQAPKLLFHYYDKDFNNEADTPDNFQSRRPNTSFCFLDIRSPGLGDTAMYLCATSTTAYYEQYFGPGTRLTVT.

The V gene is TRBV2, the J gene TRBJ2-1; TRBD2 is a possible D gene (6 bases). The V gene's germline CDR1 is SNHLY and CDR2 FYNNEI. This CDR3 contains 14 residues. V shed 8 bases and J shed 0 bases, with 11 bases lying between them. The CDR3 reads CASGRTGSYNEQFF. In nucleotides, the CDR3 is TGTGCCAGCGGGAGGACCGGCTCCTACAATGAGCAGTTCTTC.

The CDR3 DNA is TGTGCCAGCAGCTTATTGACAGGGGGCAAAACTAACTCCTACGAGCAGTACTTC. Translating gives CASSLLTGGKTNSYEQYF. The chain couples TRBV7-9 to TRBJ2-7, with 10 bases lining up with TRBD1. The germline V gene has CDR1 SEHNR and CDR2 FQNEAQ (reference sequence). The junction had 10 bases not matched to a gene; V was cut back by 2 bases and J by 0 bases. The CDR3 sequence is 18 residues long.

The chain couples TRBV9 to TRBJ2-3, with 10 positions matching TRBD2. Germline V gene data show CDR1 as SGDLS and CDR2 as YYNGEE. Germline trimming cut 0 bases from V and 3 bases from J; bases unmatched to any gene: 10. The CDR3 consists of 18 residues. The CDR3 sequence: CASSVATELAGSTDTQYF. CDR3 in DNA: TGTGCCAGCAGCGTAGCTACGGAACTAGCGGGGTCGACAGATACGCAGTATTTT.

CDR3 residues: CASSPTLRGVYGYTF. In nucleotides, the CDR3 is TGTGCCAGCAGCCCGACTTTGAGGGGAGTCTATGGCTACACCTTC. This rearrangement joins TRBV6-5 to TRBJ1-2, with D tentatively TRBD1 (5 bases). Trimming shortened V by 6 bases and J by 4 bases, and 18 bases separated the two germline ends. There are 15 residues in the CDR3. CDR1 is MNHEY and CDR2 is SVGAGI in the germline V gene.

The chain couples TRBV25-1 to TRBJ1-2; D perhaps matches TRBD1 (5 bases). This CDR3 is 12 amino acids long. Per germline, CDR1 MGHDK and CDR2 SYGVNS. Deletions cut 10 bases from V and 5 bases from J, with 14 bases between. The CDR3 region is CATGTVNYGYTF. The CDR3 DNA is TGTGCCACAGGGACGGTGAATTATGGCTACACCTTC.

The V and J genes are TRBV4-2 and TRBJ1-2; D remains ambiguous. This CDR3 has 17 amino acids. Germline loops: CDR1 LGHNA, CDR2 YNFKEQ. Trimming stripped 0 bases from V and 7 bases from J, with 21 bases between. CDR3 coding DNA: TGTGCCAGCAGCCAAGATATATATCAGGAGGATGTTCGTGGCTACACCTTC. Its translation is CASSQDIYQEDVRGYTF.